Reported below is one T cell receptor (beta chain). This sequence may be a read error, since a much larger clone differs from it by one base. These data belong to a study of low-dose radiotherapy and immunotherapy resistance in tumors. CDR3 size: 12 residues. Germline CDR1 and CDR2: SQVTM and ANQGSEA. Trimming left V 4 bases short and J 3 bases short, with 9 bases between. The time point here: before trial treatment. Treatment of the donors consisted of nivolumab and ipilimumab (plus aspirin, low-dose cyclophosphamide and low-dose radiotherapy). TCRs were amplified for roughly 20 PCR cycles with a constant-region primer and V-primer adapter. TCRdb reanalysed the reads using MiXCR and keeps one entry per CDR3 protein. Of about 46,000 distinct CDR3 sequences in the sample, approximately 12% were seen once.

Source: PBMCs, taken before treatment. This TCR came from a female donor with ovarian cancer. The V gene is TRBV29-1, the J gene TRBJ1-1; D gene ambiguous. The CDR3 coding sequence is TGCAGCGTTGTTTTACTGTACACTGAAGCTTTCTTT. Translating it yields CSVVLLYTEAFF.